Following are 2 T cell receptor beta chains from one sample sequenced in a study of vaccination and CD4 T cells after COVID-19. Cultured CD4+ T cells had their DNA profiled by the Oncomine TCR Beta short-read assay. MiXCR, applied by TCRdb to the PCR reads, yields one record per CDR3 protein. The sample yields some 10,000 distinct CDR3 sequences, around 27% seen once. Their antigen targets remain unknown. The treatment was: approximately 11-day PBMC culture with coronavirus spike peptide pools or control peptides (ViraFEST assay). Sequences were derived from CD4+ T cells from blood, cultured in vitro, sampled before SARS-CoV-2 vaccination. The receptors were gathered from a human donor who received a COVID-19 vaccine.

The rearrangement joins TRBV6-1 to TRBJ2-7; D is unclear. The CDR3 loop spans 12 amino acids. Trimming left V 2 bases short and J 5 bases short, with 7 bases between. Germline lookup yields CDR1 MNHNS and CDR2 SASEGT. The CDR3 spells CASSELYNEQYF. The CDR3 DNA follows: TGTGCCAGCAGTGAATTATACAACGAGCAGTACTTC.

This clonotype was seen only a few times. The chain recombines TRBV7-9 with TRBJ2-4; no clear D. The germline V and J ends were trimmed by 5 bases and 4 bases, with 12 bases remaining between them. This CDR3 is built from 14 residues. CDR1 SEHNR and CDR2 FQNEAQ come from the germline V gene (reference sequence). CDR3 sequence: CASSEVRRKNIQYF. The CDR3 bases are TGTGCCAGCAGCGAAGTCCGCAGGAAAAACATTCAGTACTTC. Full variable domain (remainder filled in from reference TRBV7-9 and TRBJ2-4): DTGVSQNPRHKITKRGQNVTFRCDPISEHNRLYWYRQTLGQGPEFLTYFQNEAQLEKSRLLSDRFSAERPKGSFSTLEIQRTEQGDSAMYLCASSEVRRKNIQYFGAGTRLSVL.